This is a list of T cell receptor beta chains from one sample in a study of blood T cell repertoires in COVID-19. Sequencing was performed with immunoSEQ multiplex PCR; in TCRdb, only in-frame clones are kept and a portion is missing. The table lists just over 300,000 clones, 70% to 90% of them singletons. The specimen sequenced was PBMCs or T cells enriched from blood (not recorded which). The receptors come from a man aged 25 to 45 who had recovered from COVID-19. The CDR3 runs from the conserved cysteine through the conserved F or W. Fields, in order: D gene, J gene, clone size, V gene, CDR3 protein, CDR3 DNA. A D gene is named only where the DNA matches it firmly. Size tells how often a clone was seen (once, few, many) or the class of an expanded clone, and some rows leave it out.

D: .
J: TRBJ2-3
size: .
V: TRBV5-6
CDR3: CASSPVGGGTDTQYF
DNA: TGTGCCAGCAGCCCGGTCGGCGGGGGCACAGATACGCAGTATTTT

D: .
J: TRBJ1-3
size: .
V: TRBV5-4
CDR3: CASSPQGSLFNTIYF
DNA: TGTGCCAGCAGCCCTCAGGGGTCCCTGTTTAACACCATATATTTT

D: .
J: TRBJ2-3
size: .
V: TRBV9
CDR3: CASSVAMRGTDTQYF
DNA: TGTGCCAGCAGCGTAGCTATGAGGGGCACAGATACGCAGTATTTT

D: .
J: TRBJ2-1
size: .
V: TRBV7-6
CDR3: CASSLRNEQFF
DNA: TGTGCCAGCAGCCTACGGAATGAGCAGTTCTTC

D: .
J: TRBJ1-2
size: .
V: TRBV7-9
CDR3: CASSLDAGVGYGYTF
DNA: TGTGCCAGCAGCTTAGACGCGGGGGTGGGTTATGGCTACACCTTC

D: TRBD1
J: TRBJ2-1
size: .
V: TRBV7-3
CDR3: CASSSSGGAGHEQFF
DNA: TGTGCCAGCAGCTCTTCAGGGGGCGCGGGTCATGAGCAGTTCTTC

D: .
J: TRBJ1-5
size: once
V: TRBV20-1
CDR3: CSASTGNQPQHF
DNA: TGCAGTGCTAGTACCGGGAATCAGCCCCAGCATTTT

D: .
J: TRBJ1-2
size: .
V: TRBV6-5
CDR3: CASTSVRELNYGYTF
DNA: TGTGCCAGCACTAGCGTCAGGGAACTTAACTATGGCTACACCTTC

D: .
J: TRBJ2-1
size: .
V: TRBV5-1
CDR3: CASSLIGTKGDEQFF
DNA: TGCGCCAGCAGCTTGATTGGCACAAAGGGGGATGAGCAGTTCTTC

D: .
J: TRBJ1-4
size: .
V: TRBV7-9
CDR3: CASSLAGGEKLFF
DNA: TGTGCCAGCAGCTTAGCGGGAGGTGAAAAACTGTTTTTT

D: TRBD1
J: TRBJ1-2
size: .
V: TRBV5-1
CDR3: CASSTQGSDYGYTF
DNA: TGCGCCAGCAGCACACAGGGGTCCGACTATGGCTACACCTTC

D: TRBD1
J: TRBJ1-6
size: .
V: TRBV5-6
CDR3: CASSNDRGRDNSPLHF
DNA: TGTGCCAGCAGCAACGACAGGGGGCGCGATAATTCACCCCTCCACTTT

D: .
J: TRBJ1-2
size: .
V: TRBV5-4
CDR3: CASSFLGRGVYGYTF
DNA: TGTGCCAGCAGCTTCCTCGGGAGGGGCGTCTATGGCTACACCTTC

D: .
J: TRBJ2-5
size: few
V: TRBV7-9
CDR3: CASSVRQTGETQYF
DNA: TGTGCCAGCAGCGTCCGTCAGACGGGAGAGACCCAGTACTTC